This TCR beta chain comes out of a study of T cell repertoires in cytomegalovirus infection. Study-level background: The authors relied on CMV epitopes, both recently identified HLA-C-restricted and well-studied HLA-B-restricted.

Via MiXCR, TCRdb re-called the reads, giving one row per CDR3 protein. The sample yields approximately 500,000 distinct CDR3 sequences, about 33% seen once. This CDR3 has 14 amino acids. V shed 3 bases and J 3 bases; nucleotides not matched to a gene: 7. Germline lookup yields CDR1 DFQATT and CDR2 SNEGSKA (reference sequence). Remarks on this clonotype: Its matching antigen is unknown.

The clonotype originates from a human donor in good health (CMV status not recorded). Some clones in this sample may be carry-over from other donors' samples. V usage is TRBV20-1 and J usage is TRBJ2-7, with 8 positions matching TRBD2. This material consisted of cultured PBMCs, taken from culture after CMV antigen stimulation. The CDR3 DNA reads as TGCAGTGCTAGGCGGACTAGCAGAATCTACGAGCAGTACTTC. Translated, it gives CSARRTSRIYEQYF.